This entry is about one TCR beta chain. Its antigen is currently unknown. Germline V gene lookup returns CDR1 SNHLY and CDR2 FYNNEI. The CDR3 runs 13 residues. Trimming removed 7 bases at V and 2 bases at J, with 11 bases between. The record originates from a study of a mutant IDH1 vaccine in newly diagnosed glioma. Study details: Eight vaccinations went to patients in weeks 1, 3, 5, 7, 11, 15, 19, 23. Study-level findings and limits: Pseudoprogression looked unconnected to shifts in top peripheral T cell clonotypes. Overall, roughly 95% of patients had vaccine-induced immune responses.

As for time point: week 5, during vaccination. What each vaccine dose contained was 300 ug of mutant IDH1 20-mer peptide, accompanied by topical imiquimod. Each astrocytoma in the donors was new, WHO grade 3 or 4, IDH1-mutant and ATRX-lost. Some clones are missing from TCRdb's copy, which holds only in-frame ones; the method was immunoSEQ multiplex PCR. This table has some 37,000 clones, around 78% appearing once. This sequence originates from a man between 35 and 55 years old with glioma. Sequenced here: PBMCs, sampled from a glioma patient whose treatment included an IDH1 peptide vaccine. The V gene is TRBV2, the J gene TRBJ1-2; D gene unclear. Here the CDR3 DNA reads TGTGCCAGCACCTATACAGAGAACTATGGCTACACCTTC. Protein sequence: CASTYTENYGYTF.